This record covers a single T cell receptor (beta chain). Its recognized antigen is unknown. Base qualities are not at hand, and no much larger clone is one base apart. The immunoSEQ Assay, a bias-controlled multiplex PCR, was used to amplify TCRbeta CDR3 regions from genomic DNA. The authors' pipeline ran thus. The number of nucleated cells in each sample was estimated by amplification of reference gene primers within the assay. Sequence reads were collapsed and filtered to measure the absolute abundance of every unique TCRbeta CDR3 rearrangement. For each sample, productive Simpson clonality was calculated as the square root of Simpson's diversity index across productive rearrangements. TCRdb limited this immuneACCESS table to in-frame rearrangements with V and J called. A share of clones is missing; checked studies link under half to unresolved V genes, and the rest is unexplained. V, J and clone size reflect that table, while D and trimming were determined from the DNA. Counted in this sample were approximately 230,000 clones; roughly 90% of them appeared once. Jointly, the top ten make up about 6% of the sample.

The data originate from a study of blood T cell repertoires in COVID-19 (dated by TCRdb to 2018 to 2020). Looking at the study overall: Samples from collaborators originated in the United States, Italy and Spain and spanned both the acute and convalescent phases of COVID-19. The material from the prospective study consisted of cDNA or gDNA derived from T cells, B-cell-depleted T cells, or PBMCs. The dataset comprised deeply sampled blood TCRbeta repertoires from subjects exposed to, actively infected with, or recovered from COVID-19. The repertoires were released in a freely available public database intended as a resource for research on the immune response to SARS-CoV-2. The samples were drawn from the first 160 participants of the ongoing ImmuneRACE study and from more than 1,000 subjects provided by 6 global collaborators. Nearly every sample came with metadata listing a de-identified subject ID, COVID-19 status, age in years and sex. Where available, HLA class I and class II types were taken from metadata supplied by the sample provider and were not determined by assay-based typing. General study outcomes and caveats: Clinical and demographic metadata were provided uncurated, with the amount varying by source and participant.

Participants in the prospective study were enrolled through a virtual design, were aged about 18 to 100 years, and lived in approximately 25 United States geographic areas. To assign participants to cohorts, the prospective study relied on clinical history that participants themselves reported in a screening survey and a study questionnaire. In the prospective study, mobile phlebotomists collected whole blood, serum and a nasopharyngeal or oropharyngeal swab from each participant. Participants in the prospective study had the option to provide additional blood draws and questionnaires over an approximately 2-month period. Before DNA extraction, blood samples from the prospective study were shipped at room temperature or frozen. Between the V and J ends, shortened by 1 base and 5 bases respectively, the junction contains 15 bases. The CDR3 measures 16 amino acids from cysteine to phenylalanine. The CDR3 DNA has 48 bases and is translated from base 1. The germline V gene (reference sequence) yields LNHDA for CDR1 and SQIVND for CDR2.

The chain links TRBV19 with TRBJ1-5; TRBD1 could be the D gene, as 6 bases match. The source material was PBMCs or T cells enriched from blood (not recorded which). The sequence was collected from a young woman with acute COVID-19. The DNA sequence reads TGTGCCAGTAGTATAGTGGGGGCGGGGGGCTATCAGCCCCAGCATTTT. Its product reads: CASSIVGAGGYQPQHF.